This TCR beta chain appears in the sequencing data of a study of shared clonotypes between healthy human individuals. Study conclusions and caveats: Sampling involved blood alone; tissue repertoires likely differ.

TCRdb's table, derived via immunoSEQ multiplex PCR, lists solely in-frame clones and lacks some. The sample records about 800,000 clones, 96% being singletons. In regard to this clone: Its antigen is unidentified.

With 0 bases removed from V and 8 bases from J, the gap between germline ends came to 11 bases. Germline lookup yields CDR1 MNHEY and CDR2 SMNVEV (reference sequence). CDR3 length: 14 residues. Naive CD8 isolation took CD45RO-negative cells positively selected for CCR7 and excluded terminally differentiated effector memory CD45RA+ cells. The sample consisted of naive CD8+ T cells sorted from blood. The chain recombines TRBV27 with TRBJ2-1; D is uncertain. The sequence was obtained from a man aged 30 to 39 in good health. For the CDR3, the DNA is TGTGCCAGCAGTTTATCAGCGTATGTCGATGAGCAGTTCTTC. It is translated as CASSLSAYVDEQFF.